These 16 T cell receptor beta chains came from one sample sequenced in a study of blood T cell repertoires in COVID-19 (dated by TCRdb to 2020 to 2022). The library was generated by the immunoSEQ multiplex PCR assay. TCRdb carries this immuneACCESS record with in-frame sequences only. Its versions omit some clonotypes, under half of them owing to an unresolved V gene in the studies checked, with the rest unexplained. The sample table holds about 220,000 clones, of which 80% to 90% were seen once. The leading ten clones occupy over 3.5% of the sample. The source material was peripheral blood. These receptor sequences come from a woman in her 70s with acute or convalescent COVID-19.

This chain connects TRBV5-6 to TRBJ2-5; weak D call: TRBD2 (5 bases). Deletions cut 1 base from V and 5 bases from J, with 18 bases between. CDR3 size: 16 residues. Germline V CDR1 and CDR2: SGHDT, YYEEEE. CDR3 in DNA: TGTGCCAGCAGCTTGATTACGAGGGTTGCTGGGGAGACCCAGTACTTC. As protein: CASSLITRVAGETQYF.

The chain recombines TRBV5-6 with TRBJ1-1; 10 positions match TRBD1. The CDR3 contains 14 residues. Trimming cost V 4 bases and J 10 bases; bases outside gene matches: 10. In germline, CDR1 is SGHDT, CDR2 YYEEEE. This chain's CDR3 is CASSMGTGVVGAFF. CDR3 DNA: TGTGCCAGCAGCATGGGGACAGGGGTTGTAGGAGCTTTCTTT.

The table lists this clone with a few counts. This chain connects TRBV4-2 to TRBJ1-5, with D tentatively TRBD1 (5 bases). The length of the CDR3 is 16 residues. CDR1 is LGHNA, CDR2 YNFKEQ, per germline. V lost 4 bases and J 3 bases, leaving 16 bases between the germline ends. Here the CDR3 DNA reads TGTGCCAGCAGCCCAATGAGAGCACAGGACAATCAGCCCCAGCATTTT. It encodes CASSPMRAQDNQPQHF.

J is TRBJ2-3 and V is TRBV6-1; D is undetermined. The germline V and J ends were trimmed by 2 bases and 0 bases, with 12 bases remaining between them. The length of the CDR3 is 16 residues. Germline loops: CDR1 MNHNS, CDR2 SASEGT. CDR3 DNA sequence: TGTGCCAGCAGTGAAATGTCCGTTTCCAGCACAGATACGCAGTATTTT. This codes for CASSEMSVSSTDTQYF.

The chain couples TRBV16 to TRBJ1-6; the D gene is possibly TRBD1 (5 bases). The CDR3 is made up of 14 amino acids. Trimming removed 2 bases at V and 7 bases at J, with 9 bases between. Germline CDR1 is KGHSY and CDR2 is FQNENV. CDR3 sequence reads: CASSQQGRNSPLHF. CDR3 coding DNA: TGTGCCAGCAGCCAACAGGGCCGCAATTCACCCCTCCACTTT.

The rearrangement links TRBV12-3 or TRBV12-4 to TRBJ1-1; D remains ambiguous. The CDR3 consists of 11 residues. Trimming cost V 7 bases and J 14 bases, with 17 bases left between them. The CDR3 DNA reads TGTGCCAGCACCTTATCAGGTTTTCGGTTCTTT. It is translated as CASTLSGFRFF.

Notes on this clone: Germline and junction disagree at one end, which may indicate a read error. This chain links TRBV10-3 with TRBJ2-3, with no clear D. The germline CDR1 and CDR2 sequences are ENHRY and SYGVKD. The CDR3 is 16 amino acids. The CDR3 coding sequence is TGTGCCATCAGTAAGTCAAGGAATAACCCTAGAGATACGCAGTATTTT. This codes for CAISKSRNNPRDTQYF.

The J gene is TRBJ2-1, the V gene TRBV6-5, with TRBD2 identical over 13 bases. The CDR3 sequence is 15 residues long. Germline values: CDR1 MNHEY, CDR2 SVGAGI. V was pared by 6 bases and J by 6 bases, with 5 bases of the junction left unmatched. Written as DNA, the CDR3 is TGTGCCAGCAGAGCGGGACTAGCGGGGCTCAATGAGCAGTTCTTC. Translated, it gives CASRAGLAGLNEQFF.

The chain recombines TRBV5-4 with TRBJ1-1, with a tentative D call TRBD1 (5 bases). Germline V gene sequence: CDR1 SGHNT, CDR2 YYREEE (reference sequence). V shed 3 bases and J shed 7 bases, with 7 bases lying between them. CDR3 length equals 11 residues. The CDR3 DNA reads TGTGCCAGCAGCTCCGACAGTGAAGCTTTCTTT. Protein product: CASSSDSEAFF.

The V and J genes are TRBV4-1 and TRBJ1-2, with D possibly TRBD1 on 6 matching bases. The V and J ends lost 2 bases and 8 bases respectively, with 18 bases between them. This CDR3 has 15 amino acids. Germline lookup yields CDR1 MGHRA and CDR2 YSYEKL. The CDR3 DNA follows: TGCGCCAGCAGCCAAAGGGAGGGGGATCTAATGGGCTACACCTTC. This gives the protein CASSQREGDLMGYTF.

The chain combines TRBV6-5 with TRBJ2-2; 9 nucleotides agree with TRBD1. Germline V lookup: CDR1 MNHEY, CDR2 SVGAGI. The CDR3 runs to 14 residues. Trimming cost V 10 bases and J 1 base; bases outside gene matches: 4. For the CDR3, the DNA is TGTGCCATTCGACAGGGGGGGAACACCGGGGAGCTGTTTTTT. Amino acids: CAIRQGGNTGELFF.

The rearrangement joins TRBV7-9 to TRBJ2-7, with 8 positions matching TRBD1. This CDR3 contains 16 residues. Looked up from germline, CDR1 is SEHNR and CDR2 is FQNEAQ (reference sequence). Trimming removed 5 bases from V and 5 bases from J; junction bases left unmatched: 14. CDR3 protein: CASSLSPIRGQDEQYF. In nucleotides, the CDR3 is TGTGCCAGCAGCCTCAGCCCAATCAGGGGGCAGGACGAGCAGTACTTC.

The chain joins TRBV7-9 to TRBJ1-6; 7 bases line up with TRBD1. Per germline, CDR1 SEHNR and CDR2 FQNEAQ (reference sequence). This CDR3 region has 14 residues. V lost 5 bases, J lost 9 bases, and 7 bases stayed unmatched. The CDR3 bases are TGTGCCAGCAGCGTGACAGGGCTCAGTTCACCCCTCCACTTT. It yields the protein CASSVTGLSSPLHF.

The chain combines TRBV18 with TRBJ2-7; 7 positions match TRBD2. Trimming took 2 bases from V and 7 from J; bases not matched to a gene: 8. This CDR3 has 14 amino acids. Germline lookup yields CDR1 KGHSH and CDR2 LQKENI. CDR3 protein: CASSPLRGKEEQYF. DNA of the CDR3: TGTGCCAGCTCACCATTGCGGGGGAAAGAAGAGCAGTACTTC. Combining the CDR3 with reference TRBV18 and TRBJ2-7 gives the whole variable domain NAGVMQNPRHLVRRRGQEARLRCSPMKGHSHVYWYRQLPEEGLKFMVYLQKENIIDESGMPKERFSAEFPKEGPSILRIQQVVRGDSAAYFCASSPLRGKEEQYFGPGTRLTVT.

The chain joins TRBV6-2 or TRBV6-3 to TRBJ2-1; D remains ambiguous. The V end lost 2 bases, the J end lost 1 base, and 6 bases lay between the germline ends. The CDR3 runs 14 residues. CDR1 is MNHEY and CDR2 is SVGEGT in the germline V gene. CDR3 nucleotides: TGTGCCAGCAGTTACGGAGTTTCCTACAATGAGCAGTTCTTC. It is translated as CASSYGVSYNEQFF.

The chain couples TRBV4-1 to TRBJ1-4; D is ambiguous. Trimming removed 0 bases at V and 6 bases at J, with 11 bases between. The length of the CDR3 is 15 residues. The germline CDR1 and CDR2 sequences are MGHRA and YSYEKL. The CDR3 nucleotides are TGCGCCAGCAGCCAAGATACAAAGAATTATGAAAAACTGTTTTTT. As protein: CASSQDTKNYEKLFF.